This T cell receptor beta chain was observed in a study of CD8+ T cells in alopecia areata. Extracted RNA was reverse transcribed into cDNA, the sequencing template. Produced via immunoSEQ multiplex PCR; TCRdb's table is partial and in-frame only. The sample contains 110,000 to 150,000 clones, 86% of which appear only once. The germline V and J ends were trimmed by 4 bases and 4 bases, with 17 bases remaining between them. CDR3 length: 15 residues. Germline V gene sequence: CDR1 SGHRS, CDR2 YFSETQ. Treatment of the sample: oral pan-JAK inhibitor, 5-10 mg twice daily. The chain has TRBV5-1 and TRBJ1-2; TRBD1 is a possible D gene (5 bases). Material: CD8+ T cells sorted from blood, obtained at week 4, from a patient treated with tofacitinib. The receptor was isolated from a human donor with alopecia areata. CDR3 DNA sequence: TGCGCCAGCAGCCAGGAACTGGGGGACTTCTATGGCTACACCTTC. The encoded protein is CASSQELGDFYGYTF.